Sequencing of this TCR beta chain was carried out in a study of cytotoxic CD8 clonotypes in ibrutinib-treated CLL. Study-wide points: Stable or contracted on treatment, public clonotypes were also uncommon.

Target depth was 1 in 200,000 to 1 in 1 million T cells, about 10x per clonotype. Sequencing used immunoSEQ multiplex PCR; TCRdb keeps in-frame clones, though not all of them. The sample consists of roughly 40,000 clones, about 72% of them appearing once. Of note for this clone: Its antigen is not known.

Trimming removed 0 bases at V and 5 bases at J, with 14 bases between. The CDR3 runs 15 residues. CDR1 is SGHDT, CDR2 YYEEEE, per germline. The V and J genes are TRBV5-6 and TRBJ2-5; possibly TRBD1 or TRBD2 for D (5 bases each). The sequencing used PBMCs, collected after 12 months of ibrutinib treatment. This clonotype was sampled from a human donor with chronic lymphocytic leukemia. The CDR3 bases are TGTGCCAGCAGCTTGGAAAGGGGCGGAGGTGAGACCCAGTACTTC. Amino acids: CASSLERGGGETQYF.